This T cell receptor (beta chain) derives from a study of beta chain features in type 1 diabetes. Via CD45RO/CCR7/CD25/CD127/CD95/CD27, cells of the CD4+ naive, central memory, regulatory and stem cell-like memory subsets were sorted. This clone was counted only a few times. What it binds is unknown. Isolated RNA was reverse transcribed in full, so expressed TCRB transcripts were sequenced. Sequencing was performed with immunoSEQ multiplex PCR; in TCRdb, only in-frame clones are kept and a portion is missing. The table records roughly 150,000 clones, around 9% of them present only once. Overall study results and limits: All four CD4+ subsets from Type 1 diabetes patients carried moderately but significantly shorter TCRB CDR3s. With patients and controls alike, PCR might favor shorter templates to an equal degree. Reduced insertions and increased deletions marked VDJ junctions in type 1 diabetes patients.

The CDR3 runs to 14 residues. V lost 0 bases to trimming and J lost 2 bases, with 7 bases between them. From germline, CDR1 is ENHRY and CDR2 SYGVKD. The sequence was collected from a woman in her twenties or thirties with type 1 diabetes. The sequenced material came from central memory CD4+ T cells from blood. V and J are TRBV10-3 and TRBJ2-5; D call uncertain. Here the CDR3 DNA reads TGTGCCATCAGTGAGTCGAGGCAGCAAGAGACCCAGTACTTC. Translating it yields CAISESRQQETQYF.